This T cell receptor (beta chain) was captured by sequencing in a study of cytomegalovirus exposure and HLA in healthy donors. On the study more broadly: Unique TCRs from HLA-typed donors, about 85 million of them, were held in an early data release.

PCR was performed using 60 Vbeta and 13 Jbeta primers. As originally analysed: A follow-up analysis tallied 70 million to 80 million unique TCR beta chains, roughly 11 million shared. The assay was immunoSEQ multiplex PCR, and TCRdb's table has in-frame clones only and misses some. From that table come the V and J calls and clone size; the DNA was used to work out D and trimming. The sample gives some 200,000 clones, about 90% of which show up once; about 0.21% is in the top ten. Study findings and constraints: Data from an earlier analysis indicated that most TCR beta V segments were productive either about 87% or about 30% of the time.

Concerning this clone itself: The target antigen is unknown.

The receptor's source is a girl in the first two years of life in good health and CMV-seronegative. Specimen: PBMCs.

CDR3 sequence reads: CASSILALKLSTDTQYF. CDR3 bases: TGTGCCAGTAGTATACTAGCCCTTAAACTTAGCACAGATACGCAGTATTTT. The rearrangement uses TRBV19 and TRBJ2-3; tentatively, D is TRBD2 (5 bases). V was shortened by 2 bases and J by 0 bases, with 15 bases between the two germline ends. CDR3 length: 17 residues. Germline lookup yields CDR1 LNHDA and CDR2 SQIVND (reference sequence).